The rows below give T cell receptor beta chains drawn from one sample of a study of T-cell reconstitution after alpha-beta-depleted transplantation in children. TCRdb re-derived calls from the PCR reads in MiXCR, one entry per CDR3 protein. The sample carries fewer than 250,000 distinct CDR3 sequences, about 15% recorded once. Source: PBMCs, mostly from graft donor cells, taken 360 days after TCRalphabeta/CD19-depleted stem cell transplant. The receptors shown here come from a male patient between 2 and 15 years old who had a stem cell transplant for acute lymphoblastic leukemia, so the T cells may come from the graft donor. Both conserved end residues are part of each CDR3. D genes are given only for firm matches. Not all rows give a size; the values are once, few, many and, for expanded clones, a class.

V	D	size	J	DNA	CDR3
TRBV7-2	.	.	TRBJ2-1	TGTGCCAGCAGCTCTGCTAGCAATGAGCAGTTCTTC	CASSSASNEQFF
TRBV19	.	.	TRBJ2-7	TGTGCCAGTAGTACCCAGAGGGCCTCCTACGAGCAGTACTTC	CASSTQRASYEQYF
TRBV7-9	.	.	TRBJ1-5	TGTGCCAGCAGCCTAGACGGTCAGCAGCCCCAGCATTTT	CASSLDGQQPQHF
TRBV27	.	many	TRBJ2-7	TGTGCCAGCAGTTTACTAATTCGTGGGGACGAGCAGTACTTC	CASSLLIRGDEQYF
TRBV20-1	.	.	TRBJ2-1	TGCAGTGCGCAAGCCCCGGGAGGGACAGCGAACTCCTACAATGAGCAGTTCTTC	CSAQAPGGTANSYNEQFF
TRBV5-6	.	few	TRBJ2-4	TGTGCCAGCAGCTTGTGGGCGTTAAACAGGGTTGGGGAAAAAAACATTCAGTACTTC	CASSLWALNRVGEKNIQYF
TRBV19	.	.	TRBJ1-5	TGTGCCAGTAGTATGCAGGGTCCTAATCAGCCCCAGCATTTT	CASSMQGPNQPQHF
TRBV6-2/TRBV6-3	.	few	TRBJ1-5	TGTGCCAGCAGAGACATACAGGGCCCAACAGATCAGCCCCAGCATTTT	CASRDIQGPTDQPQHF
TRBV12-3/TRBV12-4	.	.	TRBJ1-1	TGTGCCAGCAGTTCGGGGGTACATGGAAACACTGAAGCTTTCTTT	CASSSGVHGNTEAFF
TRBV20-1	.	few	TRBJ1-1	TGCAGTGCTAGAGATCTGGGCAGGGCACAGACTGAAGCTTTCTTT	CSARDLGRAQTEAFF
TRBV6-5	.	few	TRBJ1-2	TGTGCCAGCAGTTACTCGATCACTGGAGCATATGGCTACACCTTC	CASSYSITGAYGYTF
TRBV3-1	.	few	TRBJ2-3	TGTGCCAGCAGCCAAGTGTCGGGCGCAGATACGCAGTATTTT	CASSQVSGADTQYF
TRBV15	.	.	TRBJ2-7	TGTGCCACCAGCAGAGATGTAGAGTACGAGCAGTACTTC	CATSRDVEYEQYF
TRBV30	.	.	TRBJ2-2	TGTGCCTGGGATTCGGGCACCGGGGAGCTGTTTTTT	CAWDSGTGELFF
TRBV3-1	.	few	TRBJ2-7	TGTGCCAGCAGCCTTTCCCTTATCTACGAGCAGTACTTC	CASSLSLIYEQYF
TRBV5-6	TRBD2	.	TRBJ2-3	TGTGCCAGCAGCTCATTCCCCGGGACTAGCGGGTCGACAGATACGCAGTATTTT	CASSSFPGTSGSTDTQYF
TRBV7-9	TRBD2	.	TRBJ2-7	TGTGCCAGCAGCCGAAGTGGACTAGCGAGGCAGCAGTACTTC	CASSRSGLARQQYF
TRBV5-1	.	.	TRBJ2-2	TGCGCCAGCACCTTGGGGCCAGGACTTTCCACCGGGGAGCTGTTTTTT	CASTLGPGLSTGELFF
TRBV29-1	.	few	TRBJ1-2	TGCAGCGTTGCGCTACAGGGTCCCTATGGCTACACCTTC	CSVALQGPYGYTF
TRBV18	TRBD2	few	TRBJ2-1	TGTGCCAGCTCACGTGGACTAGCGGTCGGGGGCTACAATGAGCAGTTCTTC	CASSRGLAVGGYNEQFF
TRBV11-2	TRBD2	few	TRBJ2-2	TGTGCCAGCAGCCCCGGCGGGTTACTAGCGGGGTCGAACACCGGGGAGCTGTTTTTT	CASSPGGLLAGSNTGELFF
TRBV5-1	.	.	TRBJ1-1	TGCGCCAGCAGGAAACGGGACACTGAAGCTTTCTTT	CASRKRDTEAFF
TRBV5-1	TRBD2	.	TRBJ2-1	TGCGCCACCTATGAACCTAGCGGGGGGGCCAATGAGCAGTTCTTC	CATYEPSGGANEQFF
TRBV6-2/TRBV6-3	.	.	TRBJ2-4	TGTGCCAGCAGTCACGATCCAGGGTCCTCGGTCTTCATTCAGTACTTC	CASSHDPGSSVFIQYF
TRBV11-2	TRBD2	.	TRBJ2-3	TGTGCCAGCAGCTTAAGGTCTAGCGGGATAGGAAGCACAGATACGCAGTATTTT	CASSLRSSGIGSTDTQYF
TRBV24-1	.	.	TRBJ2-5	TGTGCCACCAGTGATTTGCCGCGAACTAGGGGGAGTCAAGAGACCCAGTACTTC	CATSDLPRTRGSQETQYF
TRBV5-5	.	few	TRBJ1-5	TGTGCCAGCAGCTTGGAAGGGGAACGGCCCCAGCATTTT	CASSLEGERPQHF